The TCR beta chain described here comes from a study of blood T cell repertoires in COVID-19. For the study at large: From the United States, Italy and Spain came samples of acute and convalescent COVID-19. The cDNA or gDNA used as material had been derived from T cells, B-cell-depleted T cells, or PBMCs.

Source study methods: Estimation of nucleated cell counts relied on the amplification of reference gene primers. TCRdb's table, derived via immunoSEQ multiplex PCR, lists solely in-frame clones and lacks some. D and trimming were read from the DNA, whereas the V and J calls and clone size are those reported in that table. The sample includes tens of thousands of clones, around 84% of them seen just once. Trimming took 0 bases from V and 9 from J, leaving 10 bases between them. CDR3 length: 13 residues. CDR1 is SGHRS and CDR2 is YFSETQ in the germline V gene. This clone has just a few counts. The sample consisted of peripheral blood. The sequence was obtained from a human donor in a cohort sampled during active COVID-19. V gene TRBV5-1 combines with J gene TRBJ2-1; D is unclear. The CDR3 protein is CASSLELATEQFF. As DNA, the CDR3 is TGCGCCAGCAGCTTGGAGTTAGCCACTGAGCAGTTCTTC.